The subject of this entry is one TCR beta chain. The sample originates from a study of blood T cell repertoires in COVID-19. The junction had 3 bases not matched to a gene; V was cut back by 4 bases and J by 1 base. This CDR3 has 15 residues. Germline V gene lookup returns CDR1 LNHDA and CDR2 SQIVND (reference sequence). Measured with immunoSEQ multiplex PCR; TCRdb has only the in-frame clones, and not every one. The table records 120,000 or so clones, around 63% of them present only once. The specimen was peripheral blood. This chain joins TRBV19 and TRBJ2-3; the match to TRBD2 covers 9 bases. This TCR was sampled from a woman in her seventies with acute or convalescent COVID-19. The CDR3 loop is CASSRASGGTDTQYF. In nucleotides, the CDR3 is TGTGCCAGTAGTAGGGCTAGCGGGGGCACAGATACGCAGTATTTT.